This T cell receptor beta chain emerged from a study of cytomegalovirus exposure and HLA in healthy donors. Study outcomes and limitations: In vitro work confirmed that a few CMV-associated chains recognize CMV antigens. Among TCR beta chains, those listed as cytomegalovirus-associated numbered about 150. A later analysis showed that HLA-associated TCR beta chains had undergone more clonal expansion than equally common others.

It was with 60 Vbeta and 13 Jbeta primers that the PCR ran. Profiling relied on immunoSEQ multiplex PCR, and the TCRdb table lists in-frame clones only, not all of them. The data contain 70,000 to 85,000 clones, approximately 67% of them singletons. Worth noting for this clone: Its antigen is currently unknown.

The CDR3 loop spans 16 amino acids. Germline CDR1 is KGHSH and CDR2 is LQKENI. V was pared by 5 bases and J by 6 bases, with 12 bases of the junction left unmatched. This clonotype was sampled from a male donor in good health and CMV-seropositive. The genes are TRBV18 and TRBJ2-1; 8 bases line up with TRBD2. The sample was PBMCs. The CDR3 loop reads CASSSLAVAGFNEQFF. The CDR3 DNA reads TGTGCCAGCTCATCACTAGCGGTCGCTGGGTTCAATGAGCAGTTCTTC.